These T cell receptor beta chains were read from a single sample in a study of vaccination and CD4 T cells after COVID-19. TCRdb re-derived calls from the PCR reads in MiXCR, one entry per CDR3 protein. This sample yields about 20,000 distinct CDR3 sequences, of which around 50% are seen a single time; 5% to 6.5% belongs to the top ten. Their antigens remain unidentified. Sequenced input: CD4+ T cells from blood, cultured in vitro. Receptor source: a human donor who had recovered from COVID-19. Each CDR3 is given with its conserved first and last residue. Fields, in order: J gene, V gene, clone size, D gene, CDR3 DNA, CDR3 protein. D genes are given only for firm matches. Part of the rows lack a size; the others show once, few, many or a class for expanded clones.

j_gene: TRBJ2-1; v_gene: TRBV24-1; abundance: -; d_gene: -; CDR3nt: TGTGCCACCAGTGATTTGTCAGGGTCCAATGAGCAGTTCTTC; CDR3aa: CATSDLSGSNEQFF
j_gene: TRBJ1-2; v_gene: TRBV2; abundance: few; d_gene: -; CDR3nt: TGTGCCAGCACCCGGGACGGCCTCGGTGAGGGCTACACCTTC; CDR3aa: CASTRDGLGEGYTF
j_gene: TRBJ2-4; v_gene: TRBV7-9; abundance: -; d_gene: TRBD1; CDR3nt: TGTGCCAGCAGCTCGGGACAGGGGCTTGTTCCGGGAAACATTCAGTACTTC; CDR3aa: CASSSGQGLVPGNIQYF
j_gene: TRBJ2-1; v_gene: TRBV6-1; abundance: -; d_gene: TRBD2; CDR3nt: TGTGCCAGCAGTGCCCGTTTGACTAGCGGGAGAAATGAGCAGTTCTTC; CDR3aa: CASSARLTSGRNEQFF
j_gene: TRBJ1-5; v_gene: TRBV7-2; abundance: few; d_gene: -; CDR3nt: TGTGCCAGCAGCTCGACCCTCTTGGGCAATCAGCCCCAGCATTTT; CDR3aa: CASSSTLLGNQPQHF
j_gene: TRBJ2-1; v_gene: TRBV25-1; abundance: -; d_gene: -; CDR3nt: TGTGCCAGCAGTGAACCCCCGACCAGAATGGGAGTTCCAGGTGAGCAGTTCTTC; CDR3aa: CASSEPPTRMGVPGEQFF
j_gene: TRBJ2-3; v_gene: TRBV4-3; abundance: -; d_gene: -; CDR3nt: TGCGCCAGCAGCCCCGCGGACGCAGATACGCAGTATTTT; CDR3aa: CASSPADADTQYF
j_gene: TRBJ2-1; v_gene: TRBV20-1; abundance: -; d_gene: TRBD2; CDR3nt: TGCAGTGCGGGGGGGACTAGCGGAACCAATGAGCAGTTCTTC; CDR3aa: CSAGGTSGTNEQFF
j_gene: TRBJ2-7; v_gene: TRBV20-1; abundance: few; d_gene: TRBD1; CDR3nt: TGCAGTGCTCGGCCGGGACAGGGGGCCATCGGGTCCTACGAGCAGTACTTC; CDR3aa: CSARPGQGAIGSYEQYF
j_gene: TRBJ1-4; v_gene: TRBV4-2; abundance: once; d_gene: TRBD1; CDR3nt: TGTGCCAGCAGCCAAGATCAGGGGGGGCATGAAAAACTGTTTTTT; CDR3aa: CASSQDQGGHEKLFF
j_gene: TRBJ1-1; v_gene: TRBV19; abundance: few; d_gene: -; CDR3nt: TGTGCCAGTAGTATGGAGGGTATGAACACTGAAGCTTTCTTT; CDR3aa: CASSMEGMNTEAFF
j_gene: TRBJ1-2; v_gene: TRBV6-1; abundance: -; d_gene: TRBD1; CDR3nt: TGTGCCAGCACCCTGGGGACAGGCTATGGCTACACCTTC; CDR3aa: CASTLGTGYGYTF
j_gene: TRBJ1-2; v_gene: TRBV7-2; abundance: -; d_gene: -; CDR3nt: TGTGCCAGCAGCTTAGCGGGGGCCCTGCCGGGCTACACCTTC; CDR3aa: CASSLAGALPGYTF
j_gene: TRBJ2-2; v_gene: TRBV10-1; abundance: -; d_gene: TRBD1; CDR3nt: TGCGCCAGCAGTGAACCAGGGGGCACCGGGGAGCTGTTTTTT; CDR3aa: CASSEPGGTGELFF
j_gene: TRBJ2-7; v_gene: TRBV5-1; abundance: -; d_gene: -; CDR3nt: TGCGCCAGCAGCTTGGCCGGGTCAGGGGACTACGAGCAGTACTTC; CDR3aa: CASSLAGSGDYEQYF
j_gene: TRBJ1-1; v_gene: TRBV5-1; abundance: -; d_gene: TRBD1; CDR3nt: TGCGCCAGCAGCTTGGCCGGGCCGCTGTCAGGGGGCACTGAAGCTTTCTTT; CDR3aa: CASSLAGPLSGGTEAFF
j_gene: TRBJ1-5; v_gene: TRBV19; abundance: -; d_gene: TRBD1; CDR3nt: TGTGCCAGTAGTGGGACAGCTAACAATCAGCCCCAGCATTTT; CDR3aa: CASSGTANNQPQHF
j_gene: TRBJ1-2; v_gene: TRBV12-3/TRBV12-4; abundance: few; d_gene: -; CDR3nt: TGTGCCAGCAGTTTAGGAGGAGGGTCCGACTATGGCTACACCTTC; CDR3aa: CASSLGGGSDYGYTF
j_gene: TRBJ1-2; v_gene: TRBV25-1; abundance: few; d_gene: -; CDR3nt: TGTGCCAGCAGTGCGCGGGGTTGGGGGGATGGCTACACCTTC; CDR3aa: CASSARGWGDGYTF
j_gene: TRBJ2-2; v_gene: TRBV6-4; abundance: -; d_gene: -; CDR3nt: TGTGCCAGCAGAGGAGGAGTTAACACCGGGGAGCTGTTTTTT; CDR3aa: CASRGGVNTGELFF
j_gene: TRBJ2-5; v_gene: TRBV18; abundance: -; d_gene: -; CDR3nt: TGTGCCAGCTCACCGGTCGGGGCCCAAGAGACCCAGTACTTC; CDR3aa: CASSPVGAQETQYF
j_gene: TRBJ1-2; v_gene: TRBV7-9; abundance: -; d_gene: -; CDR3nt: TGTGCCAGCAGCCCCTGGGCCGGATCTGTGGGCTACACCTTC; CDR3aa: CASSPWAGSVGYTF
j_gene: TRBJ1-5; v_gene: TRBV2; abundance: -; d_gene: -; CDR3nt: TGTGCCAGCAGTGAAGCGAATCAGGGCCGAGGGCCCCAGCATTTT; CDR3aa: CASSEANQGRGPQHF
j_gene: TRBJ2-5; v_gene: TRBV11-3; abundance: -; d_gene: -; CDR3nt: TGTGCCAGCAGCCTGGACAGTTTTCAAGAGACCCAGTACTTC; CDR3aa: CASSLDSFQETQYF
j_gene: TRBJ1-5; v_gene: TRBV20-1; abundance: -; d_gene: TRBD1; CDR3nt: TGCAGTGCTAGGGCGACAGGGGGAAGTTATCAGCCCCAGCATTTT; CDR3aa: CSARATGGSYQPQHF
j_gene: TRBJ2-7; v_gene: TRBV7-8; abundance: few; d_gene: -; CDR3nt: TGTGCCAGCAGCCCAGGGGCCGCGGATGGCGAGCAGTACTTC; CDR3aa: CASSPGAADGEQYF
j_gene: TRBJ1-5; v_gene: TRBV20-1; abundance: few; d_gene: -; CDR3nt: TGCAGTGCTAGTGCGGGAAATAGCAATCAGCCCCAGCATTTT; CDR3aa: CSASAGNSNQPQHF
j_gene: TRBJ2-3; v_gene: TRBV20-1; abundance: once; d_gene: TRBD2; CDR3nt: TGCAGTGCTAGGGACAGCGGGAGGGCCTTCCCAGATACGCAGTATTTT; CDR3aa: CSARDSGRAFPDTQYF